This T cell receptor beta chain was sequenced for a study of T-cell memory formation after mild COVID-19. Study results and limitations: The SARS-CoV-2 specificity of second-wave clones reaching peak at day 37 remained unverified. Contracting CD4+ clones sat mainly in CM and EM; CD8+ in EMRA.

This clonotype was recorded many times. The target antigen is unknown. Constant-segment-primed 5'RACE gave TCR alpha and TCR beta cDNA libraries with sample barcodes and UMIs. Each CDR3 protein is one row after TCRdb ran MiXCR on the 5' RACE reads. The data hold about 170,000 distinct CDR3 sequences, with 10% to 15% observed a single time. V dropped 2 bases and J dropped 9; count of bases not matched to a gene: 6. Germline-derived CDR1 and CDR2 are SGHRS and YFSETQ. CDR3 size: 15 residues. Material: PBMCs or a T cell subset sorted from them (not recorded which). The V gene is TRBV5-1, the J gene TRBJ1-6; 9 bases match TRBD1. The TCR originated in a man aged 18-30 years who had mild COVID-19 (a few samples of this study predate the infection). Cell type and time point are not known. The CDR3 loop reads CASSLSGTGFSPLHF. CDR3 DNA: TGCGCCAGCAGCTTATCCGGGACAGGGTTTTCACCCCTCCACTTT.